Below, 6 T cell receptor beta chains from the same sample are listed, as sequenced in a study of OX40 agonist ivuxolimab in advanced cancers. Generated by immunoSEQ multiplex PCR, the TCRdb table keeps only in-frame clones and is missing some. The table lists 40,000 to 45,000 clones, 80% of them singletons, with about 4% in the top ten. Sequenced material: CD4+ or CD8+ T cells sorted from blood, taken in a trial of the OX40 agonist ivuxolimab. The origin of the receptors is an adult with an advanced solid tumor such as melanoma, head and neck, liver or kidney cancer.

This chain connects TRBV19 to TRBJ2-1; 10 bases line up with TRBD1. With 4 bases clipped from V and 8 bases from J, the junction kept 8 bases outside the gene matches. The germline V gene encodes CDR1 LNHDA and CDR2 SQIVND (reference sequence). There are 15 residues in the CDR3. CDR3 region: CASSSRDRGVDEQFF. Here the CDR3 DNA reads TGTGCCAGTAGTAGCCGGGACAGGGGTGTAGATGAGCAGTTCTTC.

CDR3 sequence: CASSPPRSSYNSPLHF. CDR3 bases: TGTGCCAGCAGTCCCCCTCGGAGCTCCTATAATTCACCCCTCCACTTT. J is TRBJ1-6 and V is TRBV27; D gene uncertain. In germline, CDR1 is MNHEY, CDR2 SMNVEV (reference sequence). The germline V and J ends were trimmed by 5 bases and 0 bases, with 11 bases remaining between them. The CDR3 extends over 16 amino acids.

The V gene is TRBV5-6, the J gene TRBJ1-6, with TRBD1 matching over 8 bases. Germline loops: CDR1 SGHDT, CDR2 YYEEEE. There are 16 residues in the CDR3. V gave up 2 bases and J gave up 6 bases; unmatched junction bases: 7. The CDR3, as DNA: TGTGCCAGCAGCTTTTCAGGGGGCAGGGTTAATTCACCCCTCCACTTT. This codes for CASSFSGGRVNSPLHF.

The chain joins TRBV5-1 to TRBJ2-5; either TRBD1 or TRBD2 may supply D (5 bases each). The CDR3 sequence is 17 residues long. Looked up from germline, CDR1 is SGHRS and CDR2 is YFSETQ. V was pared by 0 bases and J by 5 bases, with 20 bases between. The CDR3 coding sequence is TGCGCCAGCAGCTTGGCCGAGAGGAGCGGTCGGGGCGAGACCCAGTACTTC. Protein sequence: CASSLAERSGRGETQYF.

This sequence joins TRBV21-1 and TRBJ1-1; TRBD1, the table's D call, was not compared with the DNA. TRBV21-1 is marked as a pseudogene. This CDR3 contains 19 residues. The CDR3 DNA reads TGTGCCAGCAGCAAAGTAACGAGACAGGTCAGATTGATGAACACTGAAGCTTTCTTT. It encodes CASSKVTRQVRLMNTEAFF.

This clone was recorded a few times. V gene TRBV9 combines with J gene TRBJ2-7, with 8 bases lining up with TRBD1. This CDR3 is 14 amino acids long. Germline-derived CDR1 and CDR2 are SGDLS and YYNGEE. The ends lost 3 bases at V and 2 bases at J; junction bases unmatched: 4. For the CDR3, the DNA is TGTGCCAGCAGCGGCCGGGACAGGACCTACGAGCAGTACTTC. The encoded protein is CASSGRDRTYEQYF. Based on the CDR3 plus reference TRBV9 and TRBJ2-7, the full variable domain is DSGVTQTPKHLITATGQRVTLRCSPRSGDLSVYWYQQSLDQGLQFLIQYYNGEERAKGNILERFSAQQFPDLHSELNLSSLELGDSALYFCASSGRDRTYEQYFGPGTRLTVT.